The 21 T cell receptor beta chains below come from one sample, sequenced in a study of cytomegalovirus exposure and HLA in healthy donors. The primer mix had 60 Vbeta and 13 Jbeta primers. Here immunoSEQ multiplex PCR was the method, and the copy in TCRdb shows in-frame clones only, minus some. This repertoire shows over 85,000 clones, around 78% found once; its top ten account for under 1.5%. Sequences were obtained from PBMCs. These receptors came from a woman in her twenties or thirties in good health and CMV-seronegative.

V is TRBV5-8 and J is TRBJ2-1, with 8 bases aligning to TRBD2. The germline V gene encodes CDR1 SGHTS and CDR2 YDEGEE. This CDR3 is 15 amino acids long. V dropped 2 bases and J dropped 0; count of bases not matched to a gene: 1. As DNA, the CDR3 is TGTGCCAGCAGCTTCGGGAGGGCCTCCTACAATGAGCAGTTCTTC. Its translation: CASSFGRASYNEQFF. The full variable domain, in which reference TRBV5-8 and TRBJ2-1 provide the parts outside the CDR3, is EAGVTQSPTHLIKTRGQQATLRCSPISGHTSVYWYQQALGLGLQFLLWYDEGEERNRGNFPPRFSGRQFPNYSSELNVNALELEDSALYLCASSFGRASYNEQFFGPGTRLTVL.

The chain is built from TRBV7-6 and TRBJ1-1; D possibly corresponds to TRBD1 (5 bases). This CDR3 spans 13 amino acids. Deletions cut 0 bases from V and 5 bases from J, with 7 bases between. CDR1 is SGHVS and CDR2 is FNYEAQ in the germline V gene. The CDR3 nucleotides read TGTGCCAGCAGCTTAGCCGCAGGGACTGAAGCTTTCTTT. Translation: CASSLAAGTEAFF.

The count of this clone is one. The rearrangement joins TRBV28 to TRBJ2-3; no clear D. This CDR3 region has 14 residues. CDR1 and CDR2 from the germline V gene are MDHEN and SYDVKM. The V end lost 6 bases, the J end lost 5 bases, and 15 bases lay between the germline ends. DNA of the CDR3: TGTGCCAGCAGACCAGACGTGAAGCGAGATACGCAGTATTTT. Protein sequence: CASRPDVKRDTQYF.

The J gene is TRBJ2-2, the V gene TRBV19; weak D call: TRBD2 (5 bases). V was trimmed by 5 bases and J by 3 bases, leaving 16 bases between them. This CDR3 has 16 residues. The V gene's germline CDR1 is LNHDA and CDR2 SQIVND (reference sequence). For the CDR3, the DNA is TGTGCCAGTAGTCCTTTTGAGGGTAAGGACACCGGGGAGCTGTTTTTT. Its protein product is CASSPFEGKDTGELFF.

In nucleotides, the CDR3 is TGTGCCAGCAGCGCATCGGGAGACTCCTACAATGAGCAGTTCTTC. It yields the protein CASSASGDSYNEQFF. The rearrangement joins TRBV9 to TRBJ2-1; maybe TRBD2 (6 bases). Germline CDR1 and CDR2: SGDLS and YYNGEE. Deletions cut 3 bases from V and 0 bases from J, with 10 bases between. The CDR3 is made up of 15 amino acids.

The J gene is TRBJ1-6, the V gene TRBV25-1; no clear D. The CDR3 runs to 13 residues. In germline, CDR1 is MGHDK, CDR2 SYGVNS. Trimming took off 7 bases at V and 7 bases at J, with 11 bases between the two ends. The CDR3 protein is CASNMGRNSPLHF. The CDR3 region has the DNA TGTGCCAGCAATATGGGGAGGAATTCACCCCTCCACTTT.

The V and J genes are TRBV18 and TRBJ1-2, with 7 bases aligning to TRBD1. V lost 1 base, J lost 6 bases, and 5 bases stayed unmatched. This CDR3 is 14 amino acids long. Germline lookup yields CDR1 KGHSH and CDR2 LQKENI. DNA of the CDR3: TGTGCCAGCTCACCACAAACAGGGGTACATGGCTACACCTTC. It specifies CASSPQTGVHGYTF.

Here the CDR3 reads CASSKLAGGYNEQFF. Written as DNA, the CDR3 is TGTGCCAGCAGTAAACTAGCGGGGGGGTACAATGAGCAGTTCTTC. This chain uses TRBV11-1 with TRBJ2-1, with 13 positions matching TRBD2. The CDR3 has 15 residues. Germline CDR1 SGHAT, CDR2 FQDESV (reference sequence). The V segment lost 6 bases and the J segment 4 bases; nucleotides outside the gene matches: 3.

The chain recombines TRBV5-4 with TRBJ1-1; TRBD1 aligns across 9 bases. Germline CDR1 and CDR2: SGHNT and YYREEE (reference sequence). CDR3 length: 16 residues. The ends lost 7 bases at V and 0 bases at J; junction bases unmatched: 10. The chain's CDR3 is CASGSPGQGLNTEAFF. The CDR3 nucleotides read TGTGCCAGCGGATCACCAGGACAGGGGCTGAACACTGAAGCTTTCTTT. The full variable domain, its missing parts supplied by reference TRBV5-4 and TRBJ1-1, is ETGVTQSPTHLIKTRGQQVTLRCSSQSGHNTVSWYQQALGQGPQFIFQYYREEENGRGNFPPRFSGLQFPNYSSELNVNALELDDSALYLCASGSPGQGLNTEAFFGQGTRLTVV.

The chain uses TRBV11-2 and TRBJ2-1; 15 nucleotides agree with TRBD2. V shed 3 bases, J shed 6 bases, and the junction held 9 bases outside the gene matches. Looked up from germline, CDR1 is SGHAT and CDR2 is FQNNGV. CDR3 size: 18 residues. The CDR3 nucleotides are TGTGCCAGCAGCTTCAAGGGACTAGCGGGGGGTTCGAGCAATGAGCAGTTCTTC. It yields the protein CASSFKGLAGGSSNEQFF.

This sequence joins TRBV7-2 and TRBJ1-2; D is unclear. The CDR3 length is 14 residues. From germline, CDR1 is SGHTA and CDR2 FQGNSA. Trimming took 5 bases from V and 2 from J, leaving 12 bases between them. In nucleotides, the CDR3 is TGTGCCAGCAGCCCTCCAGATCGAAACTATGGCTACACCTTC. As protein: CASSPPDRNYGYTF.

J is TRBJ1-1 and V is TRBV5-1, with TRBD1 as a possible D gene (5 bases). Germline values: CDR1 SGHRS, CDR2 YFSETQ. This CDR3 is built from 12 residues. V lost 4 bases and J lost 3, with 7 bases in between. In nucleotides, the CDR3 is TGCGCCAGCAGCATAGGGGACACTGAAGCTTTCTTT. Amino acids: CASSIGDTEAFF.

This chain connects TRBV6-5 to TRBJ1-6; weak D call: TRBD1 (6 bases). The CDR3 length is 15 residues. Per the germline V gene, CDR1 is MNHEY and CDR2 is SVGAGI. Trimming stripped 0 bases from V and 7 bases from J, with 10 bases between. Written as DNA, the CDR3 is TGTGCCAGCAGTTACTCGAACAGGGCCAATTCACCCCTCCACTTT. Its translation is CASSYSNRANSPLHF.

J is TRBJ1-2 and V is TRBV29-1; 7 bases line up with TRBD1. Looked up from germline, CDR1 is SQVTM and CDR2 is ANQGSEA. The ends lost 0 bases at V and 0 bases at J; junction bases unmatched: 4. CDR3 size: 15 residues. The CDR3 nucleotides are TGCAGCGTTGAAGACAGGGGGGTAGCTAACTATGGCTACACCTTC. Translating gives CSVEDRGVANYGYTF.

The chain recombines TRBV4-1 with TRBJ2-4, with D possibly being TRBD2 (6 bases). Germline loops: CDR1 MGHRA, CDR2 YSYEKL. The CDR3 spans 13 residues. Trimming left V 8 bases short and J 0 bases short, with 8 bases between. Here the CDR3 reads CASRGLAKNIQYF. CDR3 coding DNA: TGCGCCAGCCGGGGACTAGCCAAAAACATTCAGTACTTC.

V and J are TRBV19 and TRBJ1-1; the D is unclear. Germline-derived CDR1 and CDR2 are LNHDA and SQIVND (reference sequence). V lost 7 bases and J 1 base, leaving 7 bases between the germline ends. The CDR3 totals 12 residues. As DNA, the CDR3 is TGTGCCAGTAATGCAGGGAACACTGAAGCTTTCTTT. Translating gives CASNAGNTEAFF.

The rearrangement joins TRBV28 to TRBJ2-1; 7 positions match TRBD1. The germline gives CDR1 MDHEN, CDR2 SYDVKM. The CDR3 totals 13 residues. Trimming cost V 4 bases and J 7 bases; bases outside gene matches: 4. The CDR3 nucleotides are TGTGCCAGCAGTTGGACAGGAGAGAATGAGCAGTTCTTC. The encoded protein is CASSWTGENEQFF.

CDR3 region: CAISVSIQSVEQYF. CDR3 DNA: TGTGCCATCAGTGTTTCGATTCAGTCCGTTGAGCAGTACTTC. The chain joins TRBV10-3 to TRBJ2-7; no reliable D call. Germline V CDR1 and CDR2: ENHRY, SYGVKD. V was trimmed by 4 bases and J by 7 bases, leaving 17 bases between them. This CDR3 spans 14 amino acids.

This clone was observed once. V and J are TRBV18 and TRBJ2-7, with D possibly matching TRBD2 (6 bases). The CDR3 is made up of 14 amino acids. CDR1 is KGHSH and CDR2 is LQKENI in the germline V gene. V lost 5 bases and J 5 bases, leaving 16 bases between the germline ends. In DNA, the CDR3 is TGTGCCAGCTCAACGGGACTTGCGCCCGACGAGCAGTACTTC. Amino acid sequence: CASSTGLAPDEQYF.

The chain links TRBV30 to TRBJ1-4, with D unresolved. Germline V gene lookup returns CDR1 GTSNPN and CDR2 SVGIG (reference sequence). V dropped 2 bases and J dropped 8 bases, with 18 bases sitting between them. CDR3 size: 15 residues. DNA for the CDR3: TGTGCCTGGAGTCTACAAAGAGCGTCCGGGGAAAAACTGTTTTTT. Translated: CAWSLQRASGEKLFF.

This chain links TRBV10-3 with TRBJ1-4; the D is unclear. V was clipped by 8 bases and J by 7 bases, with 14 bases between them. The CDR3 totals 13 residues. Germline V gene data show CDR1 as ENHRY and CDR2 as SYGVKD. Written as DNA, the CDR3 is TGTGCCATCGTATGGAGGGTTAGTGAAAAACTGTTTTTT. Its protein is CAIVWRVSEKLFF.